This T cell receptor beta chain was identified during a study of CD8+CD57+ T cells in acquired aplastic anemia (dated by TCRdb to 2016 to 2019). Background on the whole study: On average, sorted CD4+ and CD8+ cells yielded 3.2 ug of extracted DNA, with a range of 0.2 to 27.4 ug. CD8+CD57+ expansion was defined as frequency above the mean frequency observed in healthy subjects.

Profiling of TCR beta VDJ combinations and CDR3 sequences used genomic DNA as the template. An Illumina HiSeq 2000 was the platform used for TCR repertoire sequencing. On the study's bioinformatics: Repertoire assessment relied on Simpson's diversity index, CDR3 size and DJ length profiles, and TRBV/TRBJ rearrangement plots. The most abundant DNA sequence in the deep sequencing data was taken as the immunodominant clone. CDR3 amino acid sequences were screened for sharing across subjects and compared with published repertoires and the VDJdb database. TCRdb ran its own pipeline on the public reads, namely fastp trimming at Q25 and MiXCR clone calling, and kept in-frame beta chains. Entries are consolidated by CDR3 protein sequence, retaining the most common genes and DNA. The V and J calls shown here were made by TCRdb, not taken from the authors' results. For this sample the table gives some 180,000 distinct CDR3 sequences, of which 55% to 65% were detected only once. Clones ranked in the top ten supply approximately 46% of the sample.

With respect to this clonotype: Its antigen is still unknown. Base qualities are not at hand, and no much larger clone is one base apart.

Expansion of CD8+CD57+ cells had been shown by flow cytometry in the patients chosen for sequencing. All patients had severe acquired aplastic anemia diagnosed by International Study of Aplastic Anemia and Agranulocytosis and Camitta criteria. No therapy had been received by the patients at the time of blood sampling. In the study, sorted CD4+ and CD8+ blood T cells from patients with severe aplastic anemia and from healthy subjects underwent deep sequencing of TCR repertoires. Patients were enrolled in the USA under clinicaltrials.gov protocols 00001620, 01623167, 00001397, 00071045, 00081523 and 00961064. Ficoll-Paque density gradient centrifugation was used to isolate peripheral blood mononuclear cells. CD4+ and CD8+ T cells were sorted by FACS or magnetic beads before DNA extraction. The V end loses 8 bases and the J end loses 0 bases, and a stretch of 14 bases separates them. Measured from the cysteine to the phenylalanine, the CDR3 is 15 residues long. Only the CDR3 part of the read is kept: 45 bases, read in frame from the first base. CDR1 and CDR2, per the germline V gene, are ENHRY and SYGVKD.

Overall results and qualifications from the work: Fewer than 35 CD8+ CDR3 sequences were found to be shared between patients and controls, but these sequences appeared to be highly expressed in patients and within the immunodominant clones of the patients. CD8+ Simpson's diversity did not differ significantly between patients and healthy controls (P=0.060).

The chain couples TRBV10-3 to TRBJ2-1; the best D guess is TRBD2, with 6 bases matching. The specimen sequenced was sorted CD4+, CD8+, or CD8+CD57+ T cells (not recorded which) from PBMCs. The receptor's source is a human donor with aplastic anemia. The nucleotide sequence reads TGTGCCATCTCGTCAGCGGGTAGCTCCTACAATGAGCAGTTCTTC. Translated, it gives CAISSAGSSYNEQFF.